A single sample is the source of the 30 T cell receptor beta chains below, sequenced in a study of T cell responses to AZD1222 COVID-19 vaccine. Libraries were prepared by immunoSEQ multiplex PCR; TCRdb keeps only in-frame clonotypes and omits some of them. Counted here are around 80,000 clones, approximately 83% occurring once; the ten biggest clones make up roughly 10%. Here the sequenced sample was peripheral blood, taken 28 days after the second AZD1222 dose. The receptors here all came from an adult who received the AZD1222 COVID-19 vaccine.

This chain joins TRBV6-2 or TRBV6-3 and TRBJ2-2; D gene ambiguous. The length of the CDR3 is 17 residues. Germline V gives CDR1 MNHEY, CDR2 SVGEGT. The ends were cut back, 4 bases at V and 0 bases at J, with 15 bases in the middle. Written as DNA, the CDR3 is TGTGCCAGCAGTTCCCAGACTTTGAACGCGAACACCGGGGAGCTGTTTTTT. Translation: CASSSQTLNANTGELFF.

This clone was recorded at least ten times. This chain connects TRBV12-3 or TRBV12-4 to TRBJ2-2, with D hard to call. CDR3 length equals 13 residues. The V end was cut by 5 bases, the J end by 5 bases, with 9 bases between. In nucleotides, the CDR3 is TGTGCCAGCAGTGAAACGAGGACCGGGGAGCTGTTTTTT. Protein: CASSETRTGELFF.

This sequence joins TRBV19 and TRBJ1-1; the D gene is possibly TRBD1 (6 bases). Germline values: CDR1 LNHDA, CDR2 SQIVND (reference sequence). The CDR3 loop spans 13 amino acids. V dropped 5 bases and J dropped 1 base, with 8 bases sitting between them. The CDR3 bases are TGTGCCAGTAGTGCGGGACAGAACACTGAAGCTTTCTTT. It yields the protein CASSAGQNTEAFF.

This chain uses TRBV5-4 with TRBJ2-7; TRBD1 might be the D (7 bases). CDR1 SGHNT and CDR2 YYREEE come from the germline V gene (reference sequence). The CDR3 has 16 residues. V was clipped by 0 bases and J by 4 bases, with 17 bases between them. CDR3 sequence: CASSLGAGGQSYEQYF. The DNA of the CDR3 is TGTGCCAGCAGCTTGGGTGCCGGGGGACAGTCTTACGAGCAGTACTTC.

This clone came up a few times. This chain joins TRBV13 and TRBJ2-7; possible D gene TRBD1, 6 bases. V shed 0 bases and J shed 0 bases, with 12 bases lying between them. Germline V lookup: CDR1 PRHDT, CDR2 FYEKMQ (reference sequence). The CDR3 sequence is 16 residues long. CDR3 in DNA: TGTGCCAGCAGCTTAGGCCTACGGGGACACTCCTACGAGCAGTACTTC. Its translation: CASSLGLRGHSYEQYF.

CDR3 in DNA: TGTGCCAGCAGCCCCAGGGCAGATCAGCCCCAGCATTTT. It is translated as CASSPRADQPQHF. This chain joins TRBV7-9 and TRBJ1-5; maybe TRBD1 (5 bases). The germline V and J ends were trimmed by 5 bases and 5 bases, with 10 bases remaining between them. Germline CDR1 reads SEHNR; CDR2 reads FQNEAQ (reference sequence). The CDR3 length is 13 residues.

V and J are TRBV5-4 and TRBJ2-2, with a weak D call TRBD2 (6 bases). The CDR3 loop spans 15 amino acids. Trimming stripped 0 bases from V and 1 base from J, with 7 bases between. Germline CDR1 SGHNT, CDR2 YYREEE (reference sequence). DNA for the CDR3: TGTGCCAGCAGCTTGGGCGGGGTGAACACCGGGGAGCTGTTTTTT. Translated, it gives CASSLGGVNTGELFF.

The chain couples TRBV5-1 to TRBJ2-7, with a possible D match to TRBD1 (5 bases). Trimming shortened V by 6 bases and J by 6 bases, and 22 bases separated the two germline ends. CDR3 length: 15 residues. CDR1 is SGHRS, CDR2 YFSETQ, per germline. The CDR3 sequence: CASTPTTGLRSEQYF. Written as DNA, the CDR3 is TGCGCCAGCACCCCAACAACAGGCCTGAGATCCGAGCAGTACTTC.

A note on this clone: An end of the junction does not agree with germline; a read error may underlie this. The V gene is TRBV5-1, the J gene TRBJ2-7; D call uncertain. Per germline, CDR1 SGHRS and CDR2 YFSETQ. The CDR3 sequence is 15 residues long. Here the CDR3 reads CAGSLAQPAVYEQYF. The CDR3 DNA reads TGCGCCGGCAGCTTGGCCCAGCCAGCCGTCTACGAGCAGTACTTC.

Only one count was recorded for this clone. The V gene is TRBV4-2, the J gene TRBJ2-3, with 9 positions matching TRBD2. The CDR3 consists of 18 residues. V shed 1 base and J 2 bases; nucleotides not matched to a gene: 10. Per germline, CDR1 LGHNA and CDR2 YNFKEQ. CDR3 in amino acids: CASSQASLSGGYTDTQYF. CDR3 DNA sequence: TGTGCCAGCAGCCAAGCGTCTCTTAGCGGGGGCTACACAGATACGCAGTATTTT.

This clone is a singleton in its sample. The chain has TRBV18 and TRBJ2-3, with D possibly TRBD1 on 5 matching bases. V lost 2 bases and J lost 1, with 10 bases in between. The CDR3 is 15 amino acids. Germline CDR1 reads KGHSH; CDR2 reads LQKENI. This CDR3 is CASSPIREGTDTQYF. CDR3 DNA sequence: TGTGCCAGCTCACCAATCAGGGAAGGCACAGATACGCAGTATTTT.

This clone was picked up one time. The V and J genes are TRBV19 and TRBJ2-7; the match to TRBD1 covers 12 bases. Germline lookup yields CDR1 LNHDA and CDR2 SQIVND (reference sequence). V was pared by 5 bases and J by 6 bases, with 5 bases of the junction left unmatched. CDR3 size: 14 residues. The CDR3 loop reads CASSSGTGGFEQYF. DNA of the CDR3: TGTGCCAGTAGTTCCGGGACAGGGGGCTTCGAGCAGTACTTC.

The rearrangement uses TRBV3-1 (or the pseudogene TRBV3-2) and TRBJ1-6; no firm D call. CDR1 is LGHDT, CDR2 YNNKEL, per germline (reference sequence). The CDR3 totals 13 residues. The V and J ends lost 4 bases and 15 bases respectively, with 16 bases between them. Here the CDR3 reads CASSRAAGRRLHF. The CDR3 DNA sequence: TGTGCCAGCAGCCGAGCTGCCGGACGGCGCCTCCACTTT.

The chain links TRBV4-1 to TRBJ1-4, with D unresolved. Germline CDR1 is MGHRA and CDR2 is YSYEKL. CDR3 length equals 15 residues. V was pared by 4 bases and J by 3 bases, with 12 bases between. Here the CDR3 DNA reads TGCGCCAGCAGCCTTGGAGTTTTTTCTAATGAAAAACTGTTTTTT. This translates into CASSLGVFSNEKLFF.

The chain employs TRBV19 and TRBJ2-3, with D tentatively TRBD1 (5 bases). The CDR3 contains 15 residues. The V gene's germline CDR1 is LNHDA and CDR2 SQIVND (reference sequence). With 5 bases removed from V and 4 bases from J, the gap between germline ends came to 16 bases. As DNA, the CDR3 is TGTGCCAGTAGTCCTACAGGCGGACGGGCAGATACGCAGTATTTT. Its translation is CASSPTGGRADTQYF. Variable domain in full (rest from reference TRBV19 and TRBJ2-3): DGGITQSPKYLFRKEGQNVTLSCEQNLNHDAMYWYRQDPGQGLRLIYYSQIVNDFQKGDIAEGYSVSREKKESFPLTVTSAQKNPTAFYLCASSPTGGRADTQYFGPGTRLTVL.

The gene calls are TRBV5-5 and TRBJ2-7; 7 positions match TRBD1. CDR1 is SGHKS, CDR2 YYEKEE, per germline (reference sequence). This CDR3 region has 13 residues. V gave up 5 bases and J gave up 6 bases; unmatched junction bases: 8. CDR3 sequence: CASRTTGSGEQYF. The CDR3 bases are TGTGCCAGCAGAACGACAGGGAGCGGCGAGCAGTACTTC.

This clone has a single count. This rearrangement joins TRBV28 to TRBJ2-7; D ambiguous. The length of the CDR3 is 13 residues. CDR1 is MDHEN and CDR2 is SYDVKM in the germline V gene. V was pared by 4 bases and J by 0 bases, with 7 bases between. CDR3 sequence reads: CASSSPSSYEQYF. The CDR3 nucleotides read TGTGCCAGCAGTTCCCCCTCCTCCTACGAGCAGTACTTC.

The V call is TRBV19, the J call TRBJ2-7; 7 nucleotides agree with TRBD1. Trimming removed 6 bases from V and 6 bases from J; junction bases left unmatched: 8. The germline CDR1 and CDR2 sequences are LNHDA and SQIVND (reference sequence). This CDR3 has 13 amino acids. DNA for the CDR3: TGTGCCAGTAGGTCCGGGACAGAACTCGAGCAGTACTTC. Translation gives CASRSGTELEQYF.

CDR3 bases: TGTGCCAGCACCGCCGCGGAGGGAAGCAATCAGCCCCAGCATTTT. Amino acid sequence: CASTAAEGSNQPQHF. The V gene is TRBV28, the J gene TRBJ1-5; D gene unclear. This CDR3 contains 15 residues. With 7 bases removed from V and 1 base from J, the gap between germline ends came to 14 bases. Looked up from germline, CDR1 is MDHEN and CDR2 is SYDVKM. The whole variable domain, remainder taken from reference TRBV28 and TRBJ1-5, is DVKVTQSSRYLVKRTGEKVFLECVQDMDHENMFWYRQDPGLGLRLIYFSYDVKMKEKGDIPEGYSVSREKKERFSLILESASTNQTSMYLCASTAAEGSNQPQHFGDGTRLSIL.

The chain's CDR3 is CSVAEGGAGNTIYF. In DNA, the CDR3 is TGCAGCGTTGCCGAGGGGGGAGCTGGAAACACCATATATTTT. This rearrangement joins TRBV29-1 to TRBJ1-3, with a tentative D call TRBD1 (6 bases). Trimming removed 4 bases from V and 2 bases from J, with 12 bases in between. Per the germline V gene, CDR1 is SQVTM and CDR2 is ANQGSEA. This CDR3 has 14 residues.

This clone turned up a few times. The chain recombines TRBV9 with TRBJ2-5; the match to TRBD2 covers 7 bases. CDR1 is SGDLS and CDR2 is YYNGEE in the germline V gene. J was trimmed by 3 bases and V by 0 bases; bases with no gene match: 2. The CDR3 is made up of 14 amino acids. The CDR3: CASSVVAGEETQYF. DNA of the CDR3: TGTGCCAGCAGCGTAGTTGCGGGGGAAGAGACCCAGTACTTC.

This chain connects TRBV10-1 to TRBJ1-6, with D unresolved. V was pared by 6 bases and J by 5 bases, with 17 bases between. This CDR3 is built from 16 residues. CDR1 and CDR2 (germline): WNHNN, SYGVQD (reference sequence). Here the CDR3 reads CASRSRPPPNNSPLHF. CDR3 nucleotide sequence: TGCGCCAGCAGAAGTAGGCCTCCCCCTAATAATTCACCCCTCCACTTT.

The rearrangement uses TRBV24-1 and TRBJ2-2, with 7 bases lining up with TRBD1. This CDR3 is 13 amino acids long. Per the germline V gene, CDR1 is KGHDR and CDR2 is SFDVKD. Trimming at V came to 10 bases and at J to 1 base, leaving 2 bases not matched to a gene. This chain's CDR3 is CATGQRNTGELFF. Written as DNA, the CDR3 is TGTGCCACGGGACAGAGGAACACCGGGGAGCTGTTTTTT.

This clone has only one observation. The rearrangement uses TRBV18 and TRBJ2-7; D unclear. Germline lookup yields CDR1 KGHSH and CDR2 LQKENI. The CDR3 covers 14 residues. The germline V and J ends were trimmed by 4 bases and 4 bases, with 14 bases remaining between them. This CDR3 reads CASSLSSAWYEQYF. The CDR3 nucleotides read TGTGCCAGCTCACTGTCTTCGGCATGGTACGAGCAGTACTTC.

The chain has TRBV9 and TRBJ2-2, with 11 bases matching TRBD1. Germline assignment: CDR1 SGDLS and CDR2 YYNGEE. With 3 bases clipped from V and 5 bases from J, the junction kept 9 bases outside the gene matches. The CDR3 runs to 17 residues. CDR3 amino acids: CASSAPTGTGGTGELFF. The CDR3 nucleotides are TGTGCCAGCAGCGCCCCGACCGGGACAGGGGGGACCGGGGAGCTGTTTTTT. The full variable domain, with the rest looked up from reference TRBV9 and TRBJ2-2, is DSGVTQTPKHLITATGQRVTLRCSPRSGDLSVYWYQQSLDQGLQFLIQYYNGEERAKGNILERFSAQQFPDLHSELNLSSLELGDSALYFCASSAPTGTGGTGELFFGEGSRLTVL.

This clone was recorded a few times. This chain joins TRBV5-6 and TRBJ1-4; D gene unclear. Germline CDR1 is SGHDT and CDR2 is YYEEEE. V dropped 4 bases and J dropped 0 bases, with 10 bases sitting between them. CDR3 length equals 15 residues. In nucleotides, the CDR3 is TGTGCCAGCAGCCCGACAATTGCAACTAATGAAAAACTGTTTTTT. Protein: CASSPTIATNEKLFF.

The rearrangement joins TRBV10-3 to TRBJ2-3; 8 nucleotides align to TRBD2. The CDR3 has 14 residues. Germline V gene data show CDR1 as ENHRY and CDR2 as SYGVKD. The CDR3 region has the DNA TGTGCTCAAGGTCGGGGGGGCCGTTCAGATACGCAGTATTTT. This encodes CAQGRGGRSDTQYF.

This clone was picked up a small number of times. V gene TRBV11-2 combines with J gene TRBJ2-7; the D gene is possibly TRBD1 (6 bases). In germline, CDR1 is SGHAT, CDR2 FQNNGV. The CDR3 spans 15 residues. V dropped 6 bases and J dropped 4 bases, with 19 bases sitting between them. CDR3 coding DNA: TGTGCCAGCAGTTACGACAGGTTTCAGGGGTACGAGCAGTACTTC. It translates to CASSYDRFQGYEQYF.

The gene calls are TRBV19 and TRBJ1-5; D is uncertain. V lost 6 bases to trimming and J lost 4 bases, with 7 bases between them. The CDR3 covers 12 residues. Per the germline V gene, CDR1 is LNHDA and CDR2 is SQIVND (reference sequence). This chain's CDR3 is CASRATNQPQHF. Written as DNA, the CDR3 is TGTGCCAGTAGGGCCACTAATCAGCCCCAGCATTTT. The whole variable domain, remainder taken from reference TRBV19 and TRBJ1-5, is DGGITQSPKYLFRKEGQNVTLSCEQNLNHDAMYWYRQDPGQGLRLIYYSQIVNDFQKGDIAEGYSVSREKKESFPLTVTSAQKNPTAFYLCASRATNQPQHFGDGTRLSIL.

The rearrangement links TRBV11-3 to TRBJ1-3; D possibly corresponds to TRBD1 (5 bases). The germline V gene has CDR1 SGHNT and CDR2 YENEEA. CDR3 length: 13 amino acids. V was cut by 4 bases and J by 2 bases, with 6 bases left in between. The CDR3 is CASSSGAGNTIYF. Written as DNA, the CDR3 is TGTGCCAGCAGCTCGGGGGCTGGAAACACCATATATTTT.